Given below is one T cell receptor (beta chain) in context. The data were obtained in a study of blood T cell repertoires in COVID-19. The CDR3 is made up of 18 amino acids. The germline V and J ends were trimmed by 0 bases and 0 bases, with 14 bases remaining between them. Germline lookup yields CDR1 MDHEN and CDR2 SYDVKM. Assay used: immunoSEQ multiplex PCR; TCRdb lists only in-frame clones, some missing. This sample has hundreds of thousands of clones; around 86% occur once, and the top ten carry under 1.5%. Sequenced sample: peripheral blood. The V call is TRBV28, the J call TRBJ2-2; D might be TRBD1 (5 bases). The source of this sequence is a woman aged 25 to 45 with active or convalescent COVID-19. DNA of the CDR3: TGTGCCAGCAGTTTATGGGTTACAGGCAACGCGAACACCGGGGAGCTGTTTTTT. Its protein product is CASSLWVTGNANTGELFF.